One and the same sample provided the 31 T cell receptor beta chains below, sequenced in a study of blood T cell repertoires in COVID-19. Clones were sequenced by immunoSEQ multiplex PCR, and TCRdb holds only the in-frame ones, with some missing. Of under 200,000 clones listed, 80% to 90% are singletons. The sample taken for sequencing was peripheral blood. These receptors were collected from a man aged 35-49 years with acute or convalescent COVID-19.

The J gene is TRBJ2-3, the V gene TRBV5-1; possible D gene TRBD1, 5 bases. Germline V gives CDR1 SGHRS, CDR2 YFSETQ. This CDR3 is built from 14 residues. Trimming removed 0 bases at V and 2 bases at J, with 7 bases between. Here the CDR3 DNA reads TGCGCCAGCAGCTTGGAAGGGGTCACAGATACGCAGTATTTT. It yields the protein CASSLEGVTDTQYF.

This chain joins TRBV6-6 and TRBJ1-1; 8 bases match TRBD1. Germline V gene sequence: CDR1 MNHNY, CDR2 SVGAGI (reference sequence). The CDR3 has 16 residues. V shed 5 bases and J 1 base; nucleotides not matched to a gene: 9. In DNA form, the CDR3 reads TGTGCCAGCAGTGGCCCCAAGGGGACAGGGAACACTGAAGCTTTCTTT. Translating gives CASSGPKGTGNTEAFF.

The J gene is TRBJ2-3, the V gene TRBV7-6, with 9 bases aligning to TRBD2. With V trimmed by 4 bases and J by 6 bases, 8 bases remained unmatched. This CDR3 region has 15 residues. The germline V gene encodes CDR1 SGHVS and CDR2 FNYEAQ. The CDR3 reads CASSSAGGPADTQYF. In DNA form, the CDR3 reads TGTGCCAGCAGCTCGGCGGGGGGGCCGGCTGATACGCAGTATTTT.

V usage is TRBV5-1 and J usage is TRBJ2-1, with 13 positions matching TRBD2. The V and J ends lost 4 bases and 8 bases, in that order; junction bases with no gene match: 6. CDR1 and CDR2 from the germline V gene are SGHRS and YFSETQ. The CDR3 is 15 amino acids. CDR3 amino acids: CASSKTSGGAHEQFF. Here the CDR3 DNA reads TGCGCCAGCAGCAAAACTAGCGGGGGGGCCCATGAGCAGTTCTTC.

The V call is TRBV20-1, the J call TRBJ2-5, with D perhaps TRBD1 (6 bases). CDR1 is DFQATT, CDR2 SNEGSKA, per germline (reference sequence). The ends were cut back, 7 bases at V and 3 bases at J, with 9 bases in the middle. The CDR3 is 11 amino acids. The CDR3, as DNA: TGCAGTGGGAAGGGGGAAGAGACCCAGTACTTC. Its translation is CSGKGEETQYF.

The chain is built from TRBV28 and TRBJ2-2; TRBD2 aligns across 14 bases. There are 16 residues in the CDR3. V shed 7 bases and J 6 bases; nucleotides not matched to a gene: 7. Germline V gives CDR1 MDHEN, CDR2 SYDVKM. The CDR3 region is CASKLGLAGASGELFF. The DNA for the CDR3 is TGTGCCAGCAAGTTGGGACTAGCGGGGGCTTCCGGGGAGCTGTTTTTT.

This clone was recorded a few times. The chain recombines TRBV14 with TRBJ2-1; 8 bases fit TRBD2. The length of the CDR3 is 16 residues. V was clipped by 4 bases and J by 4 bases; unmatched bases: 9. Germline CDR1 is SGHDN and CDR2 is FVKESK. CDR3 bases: TGTGCCAGCAGCCTCTCTGCTAGCGGGCTATACAATGAGCAGTTCTTC. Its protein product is CASSLSASGLYNEQFF.

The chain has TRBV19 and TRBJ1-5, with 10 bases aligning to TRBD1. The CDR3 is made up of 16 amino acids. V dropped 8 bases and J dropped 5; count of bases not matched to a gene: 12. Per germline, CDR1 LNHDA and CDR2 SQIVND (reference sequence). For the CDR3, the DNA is TGTGCCAGTTCAAGGTGGGTAGACAGGGGGCATCAGCCCCAGCATTTT. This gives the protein CASSRWVDRGHQPQHF.

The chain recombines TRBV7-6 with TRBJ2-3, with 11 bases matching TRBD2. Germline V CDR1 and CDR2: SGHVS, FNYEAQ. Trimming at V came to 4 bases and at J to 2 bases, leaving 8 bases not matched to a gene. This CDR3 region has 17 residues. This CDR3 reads CASSSELAGAHTDTQYF. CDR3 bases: TGTGCCAGCAGCTCAGAACTAGCGGGGGCTCACACAGATACGCAGTATTTT.

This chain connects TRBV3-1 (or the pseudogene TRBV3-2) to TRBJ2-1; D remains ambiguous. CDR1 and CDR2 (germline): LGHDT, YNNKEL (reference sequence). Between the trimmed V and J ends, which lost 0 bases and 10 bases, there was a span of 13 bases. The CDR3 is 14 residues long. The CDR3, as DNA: TGTGCCAGCAGCCAAGATAGCTGGGTAGGAGAGCAGTTCTTC. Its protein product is CASSQDSWVGEQFF.

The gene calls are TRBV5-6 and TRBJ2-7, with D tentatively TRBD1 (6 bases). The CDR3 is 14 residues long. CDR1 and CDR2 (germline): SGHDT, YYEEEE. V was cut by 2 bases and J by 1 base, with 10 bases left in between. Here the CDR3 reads CASSFYRVSYEQYF. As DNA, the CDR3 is TGTGCCAGCAGCTTCTACAGGGTTTCCTACGAGCAGTACTTC.

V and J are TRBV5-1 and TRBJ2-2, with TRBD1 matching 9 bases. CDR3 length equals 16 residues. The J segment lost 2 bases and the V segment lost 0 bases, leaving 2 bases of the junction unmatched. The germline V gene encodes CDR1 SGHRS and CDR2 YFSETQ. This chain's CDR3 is CASSLAGQGNTGELFF. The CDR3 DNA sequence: TGCGCCAGCAGCTTGGCGGGACAGGGCAACACCGGGGAGCTGTTTTTT.

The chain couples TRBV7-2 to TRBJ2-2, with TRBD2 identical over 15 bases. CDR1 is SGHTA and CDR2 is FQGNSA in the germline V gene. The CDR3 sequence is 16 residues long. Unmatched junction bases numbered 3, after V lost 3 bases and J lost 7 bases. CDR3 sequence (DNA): TGTGCCAGCAGCTTCGGACTAGCGGGGGGGCACGGGGAGCTGTTTTTT. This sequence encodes CASSFGLAGGHGELFF. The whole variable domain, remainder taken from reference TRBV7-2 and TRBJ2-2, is GAGVSQSPSNKVTEKGKDVELRCDPISGHTALYWYRQSLGQGLEFLIYFQGNSAPDKSGLPSDRFSAERTGGSVSTLTIQRTQQEDSAVYLCASSFGLAGGHGELFFGEGSRLTVL.

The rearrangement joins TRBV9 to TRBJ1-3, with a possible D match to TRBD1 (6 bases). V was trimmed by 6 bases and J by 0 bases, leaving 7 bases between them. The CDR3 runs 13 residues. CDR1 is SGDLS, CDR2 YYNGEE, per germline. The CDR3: CASNRDSGNTIYF. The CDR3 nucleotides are TGTGCCAGCAACAGGGACTCTGGAAACACCATATATTTT. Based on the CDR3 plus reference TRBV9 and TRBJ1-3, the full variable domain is DSGVTQTPKHLITATGQRVTLRCSPRSGDLSVYWYQQSLDQGLQFLIQYYNGEERAKGNILERFSAQQFPDLHSELNLSSLELGDSALYFCASNRDSGNTIYFGEGSWLTVV.

CDR3 nucleotides: TGCAGCGTTGTGCGATCCCCGGGGGACACTGAAGCTTTCTTT. Translated, it gives CSVVRSPGDTEAFF. The rearrangement joins TRBV29-1 to TRBJ1-1, with TRBD1 as a possible D gene (5 bases). This CDR3 contains 14 residues. V dropped 4 bases and J dropped 3 bases, with 15 bases sitting between them. Germline CDR1 SQVTM, CDR2 ANQGSEA.

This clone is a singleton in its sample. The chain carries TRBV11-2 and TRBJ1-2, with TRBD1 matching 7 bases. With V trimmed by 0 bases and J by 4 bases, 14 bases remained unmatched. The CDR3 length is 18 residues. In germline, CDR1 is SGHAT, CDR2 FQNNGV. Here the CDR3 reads CASSLEEGAKGLSYGYTF. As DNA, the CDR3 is TGTGCCAGCAGCTTAGAGGAGGGGGCGAAGGGGCTGAGCTATGGCTACACCTTC.

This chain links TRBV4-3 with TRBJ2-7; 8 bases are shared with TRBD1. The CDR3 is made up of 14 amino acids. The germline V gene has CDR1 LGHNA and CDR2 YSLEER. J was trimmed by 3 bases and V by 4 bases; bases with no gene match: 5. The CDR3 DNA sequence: TGCGCCAGCAGCCTAGGACAGGGTTTCTACGAGCAGTACTTC. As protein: CASSLGQGFYEQYF.

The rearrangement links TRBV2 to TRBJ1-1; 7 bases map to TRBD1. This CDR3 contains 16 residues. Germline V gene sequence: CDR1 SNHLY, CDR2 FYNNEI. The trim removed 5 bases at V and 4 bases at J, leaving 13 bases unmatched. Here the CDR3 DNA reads TGTGCCAGCAGTTTCCAAGGGGGCCTTAGGGCCACTGAAGCTTTCTTT. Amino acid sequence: CASSFQGGLRATEAFF. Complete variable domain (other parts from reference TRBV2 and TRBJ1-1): EPEVTQTPSHQVTQMGQEVILRCVPISNHLYFYWYRQILGQKVEFLVSFYNNEISEKSEIFDDQFSVERPDGSNFTLKIRSTKLEDSAMYFCASSFQGGLRATEAFFGQGTRLTVV.

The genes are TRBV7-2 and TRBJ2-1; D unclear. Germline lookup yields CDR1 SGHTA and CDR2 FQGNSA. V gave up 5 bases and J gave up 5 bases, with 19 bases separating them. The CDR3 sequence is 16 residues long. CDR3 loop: CASSPLPASLDNEQFF. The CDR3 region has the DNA TGTGCCAGCAGCCCCCTTCCGGCTAGTTTGGACAATGAGCAGTTCTTC.

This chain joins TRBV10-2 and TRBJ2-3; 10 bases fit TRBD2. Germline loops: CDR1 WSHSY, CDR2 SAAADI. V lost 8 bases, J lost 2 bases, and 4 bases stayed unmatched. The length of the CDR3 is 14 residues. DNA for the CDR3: TGCGCCAGCTCTAGCGGGGGAGACACAGATACGCAGTATTTT. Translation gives CASSSGGDTDTQYF.

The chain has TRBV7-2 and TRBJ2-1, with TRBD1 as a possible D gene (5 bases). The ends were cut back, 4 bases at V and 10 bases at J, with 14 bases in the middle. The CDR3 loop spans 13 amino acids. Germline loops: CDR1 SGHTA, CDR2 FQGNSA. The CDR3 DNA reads TGTGCCAGCAGCTCCAGGGAAACTACAGAGCAGTTCTTC. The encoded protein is CASSSRETTEQFF.

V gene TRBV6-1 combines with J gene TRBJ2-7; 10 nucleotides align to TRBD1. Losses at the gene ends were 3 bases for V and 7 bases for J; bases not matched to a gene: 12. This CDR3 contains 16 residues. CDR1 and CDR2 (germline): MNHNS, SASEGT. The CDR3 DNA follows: TGTGCCAGCAGTGATAATATCGGGACAGGGGCTGCGGAGCAGTACTTC. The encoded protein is CASSDNIGTGAAEQYF.

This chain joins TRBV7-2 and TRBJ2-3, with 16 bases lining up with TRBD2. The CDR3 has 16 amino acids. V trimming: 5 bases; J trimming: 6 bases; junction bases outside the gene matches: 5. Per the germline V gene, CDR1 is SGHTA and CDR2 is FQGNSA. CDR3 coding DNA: TGTGCCAGCAGCACGGGACTAGCGGGGGGGCTTGATACGCAGTATTTT. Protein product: CASSTGLAGGLDTQYF.

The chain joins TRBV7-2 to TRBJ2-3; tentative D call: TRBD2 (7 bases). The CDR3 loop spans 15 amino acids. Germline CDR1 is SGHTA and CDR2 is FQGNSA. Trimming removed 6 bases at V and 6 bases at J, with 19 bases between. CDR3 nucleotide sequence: TGTGCCAGCAGAAGAGGGGGGGGTTATGCGGATACGCAGTATTTT. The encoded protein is CASRRGGGYADTQYF.

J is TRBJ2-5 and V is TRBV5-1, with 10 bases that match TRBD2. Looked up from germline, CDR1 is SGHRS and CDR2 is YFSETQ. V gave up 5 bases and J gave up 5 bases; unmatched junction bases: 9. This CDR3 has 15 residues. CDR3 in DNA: TGCGCCAGCAGTACCCCAAGCGGGGGGGCTGAGACCCAGTACTTC. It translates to CASSTPSGGAETQYF.

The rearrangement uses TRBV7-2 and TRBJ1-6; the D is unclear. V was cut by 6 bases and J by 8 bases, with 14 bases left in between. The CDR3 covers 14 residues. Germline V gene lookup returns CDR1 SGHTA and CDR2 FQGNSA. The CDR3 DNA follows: TGTGCCAGCAGGGTATCGACCGGGGATTCACCCCTCCACTTT. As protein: CASRVSTGDSPLHF.

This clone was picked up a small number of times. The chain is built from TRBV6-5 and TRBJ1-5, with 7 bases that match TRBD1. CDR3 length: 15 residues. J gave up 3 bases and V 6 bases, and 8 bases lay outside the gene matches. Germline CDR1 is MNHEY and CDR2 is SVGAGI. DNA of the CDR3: TGTGCCAGCAGGGGGCGACAGGGACTCAATCAGCCCCAGCATTTT. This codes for CASRGRQGLNQPQHF.

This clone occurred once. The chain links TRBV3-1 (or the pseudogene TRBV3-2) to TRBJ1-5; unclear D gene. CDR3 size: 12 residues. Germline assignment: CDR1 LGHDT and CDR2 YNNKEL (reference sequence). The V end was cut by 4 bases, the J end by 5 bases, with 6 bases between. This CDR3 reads CASSRSDQPQHF. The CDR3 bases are TGTGCCAGCAGCCGGAGTGATCAGCCCCAGCATTTT.

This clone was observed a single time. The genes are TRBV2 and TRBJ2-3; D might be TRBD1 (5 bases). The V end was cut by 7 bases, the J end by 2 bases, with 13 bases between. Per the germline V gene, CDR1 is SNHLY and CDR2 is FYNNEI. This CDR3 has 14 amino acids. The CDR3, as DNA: TGTGCCAGCACTCAAGACAGAAACACAGATACGCAGTATTTT. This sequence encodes CASTQDRNTDTQYF.

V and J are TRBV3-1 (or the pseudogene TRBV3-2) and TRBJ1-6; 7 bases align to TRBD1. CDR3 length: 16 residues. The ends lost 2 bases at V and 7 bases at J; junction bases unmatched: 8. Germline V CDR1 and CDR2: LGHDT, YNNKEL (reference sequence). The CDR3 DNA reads TGTGCCAGCAGCCAACGGACAGGCTCGAACAATTCACCCCTCCACTTT. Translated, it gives CASSQRTGSNNSPLHF.

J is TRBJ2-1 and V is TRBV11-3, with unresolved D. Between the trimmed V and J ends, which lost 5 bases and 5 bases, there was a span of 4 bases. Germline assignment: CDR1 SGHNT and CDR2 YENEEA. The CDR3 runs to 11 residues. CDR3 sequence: CASSLDNEQFF. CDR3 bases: TGTGCCAGCAGCCTCGACAATGAGCAGTTCTTC. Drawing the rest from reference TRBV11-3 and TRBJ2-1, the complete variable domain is EAGVVQSPRYKIIEKKQPVAFWCNPISGHNTLYWYLQNLGQGPELLIRYENEEAVDDSQLPKDRFSAERLKGVDSTLKIQPAELGDSAVYLCASSLDNEQFFGPGTRLTVL.